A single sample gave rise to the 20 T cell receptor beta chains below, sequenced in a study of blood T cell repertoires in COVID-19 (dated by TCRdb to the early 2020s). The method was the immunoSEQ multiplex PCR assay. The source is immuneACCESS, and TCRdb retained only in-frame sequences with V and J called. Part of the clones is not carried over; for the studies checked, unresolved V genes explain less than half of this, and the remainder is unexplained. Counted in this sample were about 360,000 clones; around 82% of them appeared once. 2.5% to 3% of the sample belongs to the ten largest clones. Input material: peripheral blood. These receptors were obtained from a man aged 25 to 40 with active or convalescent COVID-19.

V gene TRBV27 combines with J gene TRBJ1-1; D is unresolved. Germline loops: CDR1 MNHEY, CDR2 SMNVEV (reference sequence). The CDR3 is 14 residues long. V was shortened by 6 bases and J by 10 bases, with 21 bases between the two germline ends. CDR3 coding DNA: TGTGCCAGCAGGGGAGGATTCGGGTTTGGTGGAGCTTTCTTT. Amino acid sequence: CASRGGFGFGGAFF.

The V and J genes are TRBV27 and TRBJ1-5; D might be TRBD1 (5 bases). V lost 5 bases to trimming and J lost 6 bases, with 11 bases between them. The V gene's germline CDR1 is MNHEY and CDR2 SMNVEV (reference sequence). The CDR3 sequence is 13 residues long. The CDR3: CASSPSGFQPQHF. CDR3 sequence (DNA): TGTGCCAGCAGTCCCTCAGGGTTTCAGCCCCAGCATTTT.

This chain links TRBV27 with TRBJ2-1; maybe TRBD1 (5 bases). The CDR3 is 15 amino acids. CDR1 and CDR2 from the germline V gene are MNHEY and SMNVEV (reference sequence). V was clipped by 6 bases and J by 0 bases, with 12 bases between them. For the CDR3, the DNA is TGTGCCAGCAGCGACAGTTCCAGCTCCTACAATGAGCAGTTCTTC. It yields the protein CASSDSSSSYNEQFF.

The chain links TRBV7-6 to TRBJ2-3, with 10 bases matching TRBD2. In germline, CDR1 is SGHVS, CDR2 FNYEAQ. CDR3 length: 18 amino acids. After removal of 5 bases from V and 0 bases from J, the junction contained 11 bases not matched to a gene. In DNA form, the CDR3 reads TGTGCCAGCAGCCCCTTGGGCTATAGCGGGAGGAGCACAGATACGCAGTATTTT. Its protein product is CASSPLGYSGRSTDTQYF.

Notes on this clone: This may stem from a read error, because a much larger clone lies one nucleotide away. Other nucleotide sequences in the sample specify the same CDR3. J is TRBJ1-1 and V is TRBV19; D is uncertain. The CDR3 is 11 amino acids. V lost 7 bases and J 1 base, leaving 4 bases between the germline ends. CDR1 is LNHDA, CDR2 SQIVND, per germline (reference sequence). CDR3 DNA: TGTGCCAGTACTTCGAACACTGAAGCTTTCTTT. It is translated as CASTSNTEAFF.

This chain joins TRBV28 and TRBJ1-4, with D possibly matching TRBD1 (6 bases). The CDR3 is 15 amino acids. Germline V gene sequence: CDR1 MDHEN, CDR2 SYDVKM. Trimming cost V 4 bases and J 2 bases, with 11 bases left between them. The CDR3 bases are TGTGCCAGCAGTTCCTCAGGGGCCACTAATGAAAAACTGTTTTTT. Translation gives CASSSSGATNEKLFF. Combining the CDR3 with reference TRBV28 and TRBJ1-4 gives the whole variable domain DVKVTQSSRYLVKRTGEKVFLECVQDMDHENMFWYRQDPGLGLRLIYFSYDVKMKEKGDIPEGYSVSREKKERFSLILESASTNQTSMYLCASSSSGATNEKLFFGSGTQLSVL.

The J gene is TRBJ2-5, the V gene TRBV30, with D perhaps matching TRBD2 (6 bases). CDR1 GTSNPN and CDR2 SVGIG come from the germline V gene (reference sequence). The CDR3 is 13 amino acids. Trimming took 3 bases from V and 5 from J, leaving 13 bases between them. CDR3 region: CAWRVRGGETQYF. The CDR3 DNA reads TGTGCCTGGAGGGTGCGGGGTGGGGAGACCCAGTACTTC.

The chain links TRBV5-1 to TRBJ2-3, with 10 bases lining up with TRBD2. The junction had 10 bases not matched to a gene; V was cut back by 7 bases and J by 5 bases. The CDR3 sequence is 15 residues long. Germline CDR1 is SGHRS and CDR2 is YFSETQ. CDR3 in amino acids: CASLKSGTSEDTQYF. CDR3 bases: TGCGCCAGCCTGAAGTCCGGGACTAGCGAAGATACGCAGTATTTT.

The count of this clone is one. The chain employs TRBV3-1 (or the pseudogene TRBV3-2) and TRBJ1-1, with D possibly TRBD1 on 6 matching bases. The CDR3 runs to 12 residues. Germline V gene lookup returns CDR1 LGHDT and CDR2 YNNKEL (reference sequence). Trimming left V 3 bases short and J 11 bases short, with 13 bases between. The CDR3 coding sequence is TGTGCCAGCAGCCATGGGGGCGGCCAGGCTTTCTTT. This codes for CASSHGGGQAFF.

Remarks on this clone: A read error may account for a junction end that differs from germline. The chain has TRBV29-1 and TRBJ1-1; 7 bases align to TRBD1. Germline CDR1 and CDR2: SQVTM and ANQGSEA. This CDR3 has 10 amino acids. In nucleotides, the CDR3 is TGCAGCGCCGAGACAGGGTGGGAGGTCTTT. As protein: CSAETGWEVF.

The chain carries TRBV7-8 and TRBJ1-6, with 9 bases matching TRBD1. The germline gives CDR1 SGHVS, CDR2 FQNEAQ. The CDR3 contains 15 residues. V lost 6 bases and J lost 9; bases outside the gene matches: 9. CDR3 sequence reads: CASSDRGIGSSPLHF. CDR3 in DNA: TGTGCCAGCAGTGACAGGGGGATCGGTAGTTCACCCCTCCACTTT.

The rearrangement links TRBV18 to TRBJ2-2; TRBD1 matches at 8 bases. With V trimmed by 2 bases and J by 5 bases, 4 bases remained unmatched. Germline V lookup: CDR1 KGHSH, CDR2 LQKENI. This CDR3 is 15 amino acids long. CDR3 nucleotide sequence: TGTGCCAGCTCACCATGGACAGGGTGGACCGGGGAGCTGTTTTTT. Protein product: CASSPWTGWTGELFF.

The CDR3 DNA follows: TGTGCCAGCAGCCGAGCCGACTTGAATGAGCAGTTCTTC. The encoded protein is CASSRADLNEQFF. The gene calls are TRBV3-1 (or the pseudogene TRBV3-2) and TRBJ2-1; D gene unclear. Germline values: CDR1 LGHDT, CDR2 YNNKEL (reference sequence). CDR3 length: 13 residues. V was shortened by 4 bases and J by 7 bases, with 11 bases between the two germline ends.

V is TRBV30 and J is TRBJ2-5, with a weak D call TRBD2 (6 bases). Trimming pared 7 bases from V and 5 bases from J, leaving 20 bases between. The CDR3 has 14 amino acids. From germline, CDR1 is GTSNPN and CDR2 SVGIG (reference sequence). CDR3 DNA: TGTGCCTCCTCTAGCGAGGGTATTATGGAGACCCAGTACTTC. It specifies CASSSEGIMETQYF.

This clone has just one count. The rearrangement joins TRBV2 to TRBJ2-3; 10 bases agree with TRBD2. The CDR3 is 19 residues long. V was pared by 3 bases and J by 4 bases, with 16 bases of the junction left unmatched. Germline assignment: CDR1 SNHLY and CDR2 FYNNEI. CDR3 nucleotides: TGTGCCAGCAGTGACCCCGCAGGAAATAGCGGGAGGCGCCCAGATACGCAGTATTTT. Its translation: CASSDPAGNSGRRPDTQYF.

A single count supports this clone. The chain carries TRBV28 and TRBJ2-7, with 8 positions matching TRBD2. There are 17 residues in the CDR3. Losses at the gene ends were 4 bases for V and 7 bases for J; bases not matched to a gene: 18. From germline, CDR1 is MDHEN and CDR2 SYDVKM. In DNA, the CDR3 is TGTGCCAGCAGTTCCGGGACTAGGGGAGTGTTCGTGGGAGAGCAGTACTTC. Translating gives CASSSGTRGVFVGEQYF.

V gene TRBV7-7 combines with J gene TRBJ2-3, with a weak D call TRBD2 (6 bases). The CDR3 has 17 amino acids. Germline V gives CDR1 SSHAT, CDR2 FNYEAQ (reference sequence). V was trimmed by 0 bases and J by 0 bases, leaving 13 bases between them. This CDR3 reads CASSLAKEGTSTDTQYF. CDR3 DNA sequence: TGTGCCAGCAGCTTAGCGAAGGAGGGCACAAGCACAGATACGCAGTATTTT.

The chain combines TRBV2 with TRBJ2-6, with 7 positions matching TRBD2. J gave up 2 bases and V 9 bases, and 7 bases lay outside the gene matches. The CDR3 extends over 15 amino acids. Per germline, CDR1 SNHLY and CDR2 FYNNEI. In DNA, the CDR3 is TGTGCCAGTGGGGGAGGGAAGACTGGGGCCAACGTCCTGACTTTC. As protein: CASGGGKTGANVLTF.

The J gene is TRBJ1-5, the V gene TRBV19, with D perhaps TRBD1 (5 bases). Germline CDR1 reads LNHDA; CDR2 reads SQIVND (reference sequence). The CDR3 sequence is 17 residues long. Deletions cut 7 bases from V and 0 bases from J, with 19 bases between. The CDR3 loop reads CASTDRIREISNQPQHF. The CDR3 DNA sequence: TGTGCCAGTACGGACCGTATCAGGGAAATTAGCAATCAGCCCCAGCATTTT.

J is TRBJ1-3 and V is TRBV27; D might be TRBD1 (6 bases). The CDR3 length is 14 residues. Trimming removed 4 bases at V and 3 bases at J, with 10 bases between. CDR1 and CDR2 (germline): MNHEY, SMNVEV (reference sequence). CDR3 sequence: CASSSQGIGNTIYF. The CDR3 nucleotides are TGTGCCAGCAGTTCCCAGGGGATTGGAAACACCATATATTTT.